The T cell receptor (beta chain) described here comes from a study of vaccination and CD4 T cells after COVID-19 (dated by TCRdb to between 2021 and 2023). For the wider study: SARS-CoV-2 positivity had been established in the convalescent patients by nasal swab PCR, and mild disease was recorded in roughly ten of these patients and severe disease in one. In around 10 COVID-19 convalescent patients and a handful of infection-naive healthy vaccine recipients, researchers compared the spike-specific CD4+ TCR repertoire from before mRNA vaccination with the repertoire from after. The cultures were stimulated with overlapping spike peptide pools from SARS-CoV-2 and from the common cold coronaviruses HCoV-NL63, HCoV-OC43 and HCoV-229E. Two doses of either the Pfizer-BioNTech BNT162b2 vaccine (n=8) or the Moderna mRNA-1273 vaccine (n=2) were administered to participants. In the convalescent cohort there were six males and four females, among whom were two Hispanic individuals, seven Caucasians, two Asians and one multiracial person. The time from the second vaccine dose to post-vaccine blood sampling had a median of roughly 70 days and ranged from roughly 13 to 241 days. Control cultures used a CEFX viral epitope pool as positive control, an HIV-1 Nef peptide pool as negative control, or no peptide. Post-COVID blood samples from convalescent patients were collected a median of about 110 days after diagnosis, with a range of roughly 35 to 180 days.

For this clonotype: This clone's antigen is unknown. No qualities accompany the bases; no much larger clone lies one base away.

The treatment or condition label here, explained by the study, means: roughly nine-day PBMC culture with coronavirus spike peptide pools or control peptides (ViraFEST assay). The ViraFEST assay was used in the study, in which antigen-specific T cells were expanded with peptide pools and expanded clonotypes were subsequently identified by TCR sequencing. The convalescent patients' positive SARS-CoV-2 PCR tests fell between March and December 2020, which was before the Alpha, Beta and Delta variants emerged in the United States. Each well held some 2 million PBMCs cultured with approximately 10 ug/ml peptide pools in IMDM containing around 4.5% human AB serum and 9.5 to 10 IU/ml IL-2. Half of the culture medium was replaced with fresh IL-2-containing medium on days 3 and 7. After 10 to 11 days of culture, CD4+ T cells were isolated by negative selection with the EasySep CD4+ T cell isolation kit. PBMCs were separated from whole blood using Ficoll-Paque Plus gradient centrifugation and then either used fresh or cryopreserved at -140C. Triplicate wells were generally used for each culture condition.

The protocol used for the library was PCR. At the Johns Hopkins FTIC core, DNA from the cultured CD4+ T cells underwent TCR sequencing with the Oncomine TCR Beta short-read assay. The QIAamp micro DNA kit was used to extract genomic DNA from the cultured CD4+ T cells. Oncomine TCR Beta libraries from cultured CD4+ T cells were pooled with unique dual indexes and sequenced on an Illumina iSeq 100. Concerning the study's data processing: Non-productive sequences were removed, and CDR3s not starting with C, not ending with F or W, or shorter than 7 amino acids were discarded. Antigen-specific clonotypes were identified with the MANAFEST web application by comparing peptide-stimulated wells with reference and other culture wells. To be called positive, a clone needed an FDR below 0.05, an odds ratio above 5, and a productive frequency above 0.1% in at least two of three replicate wells. Clonotypes that were significantly expanded in both SARS-CoV-2 spike wells and at least one common cold coronavirus spike condition were defined as cross-reactive. Similarity between CDR3 sequences was evaluated in R version 3.6.1 using Levenshtein distances (stringdist) and unrooted phylogenetic trees (ape). The public reads were reanalyzed by TCRdb: fastp trimming at Q25, MiXCR alignment, in-frame beta chains only. Rows merge per CDR3 protein into single entries with the most common DNA and genes. In this record, the V and J calls reflect TCRdb's handling and not the investigators' own analysis. The sample table records under 20,000 distinct CDR3 sequences; 45% to 65% of these occur just once. Of the sample, roughly a tenth falls within the top ten clones.

The germline V gene (reference sequence) specifies DFQATT as CDR1 and SNEGSKA as CDR2. Reading from cysteine to phenylalanine, the CDR3 counts 15 amino acids. Kept here is only the CDR3 DNA, which spans 45 bases and is read in frame from base 1. V is pared back by 0 bases and J by 6 bases, with 15 bases lying between the germline termini. What the authors observed across the whole study: Of the vaccine-specific clones in convalescent patients, 304 of 307, or nearly all, reacted only to SARS-CoV-2 spike and did not cross-react with common cold coronaviruses. The median count of SARS-CoV-2-reactive clonotypes went up from around 20 after infection to about 41 after vaccination, although the change was not significant. Among the post-vaccine SARS-CoV-2-reactive clones in convalescent patients, a median around 90% showed up only after vaccination, which suggests vaccine-specific priming. Only a relatively small number of convalescent patients were included in the study, and early timepoints following natural infection were not analyzed.

The material sequenced was CD4+ T cells from blood, cultured in vitro, taken before SARS-CoV-2 vaccination. In this chain, TRBV20-1 is recombined with TRBJ1-5; 6 matching bases give a weak D call of TRBD1. This sequence was found in a human donor who had recovered from COVID-19. The CDR3 sequence is CSARDGGPARQPQHF. In nucleotide form, the sequence is TGCAGTGCTAGAGATGGGGGGCCGGCCCGTCAGCCCCAGCATTTT.